This T cell receptor (beta chain) is drawn from a study of blood T cell repertoires in COVID-19. With V trimmed by 4 bases and J by 8 bases, 3 bases remained unmatched. This CDR3 is built from 13 residues. CDR1 is SEHNR and CDR2 is FQNEAQ in the germline V gene (reference sequence). Produced via immunoSEQ multiplex PCR; TCRdb's table is partial and in-frame only. Of under 300,000 clones listed, 80% to 95% are singletons. Participant-given clinical history determined each cohort assignment. The sequence derives from a woman aged 18-30 years who had recovered from COVID-19. J is TRBJ1-2 and V is TRBV7-9; TRBD1 matches at 11 bases. The sample consisted of PBMCs or T cells enriched from blood (not recorded which). The CDR3 protein is CASSSGTGGGYTF. As DNA, the CDR3 is TGTGCCAGCAGCTCCGGGACAGGGGGAGGCTACACCTTC. The whole variable domain, filled in from reference TRBV7-9 and TRBJ1-2, reads DTGVSQNPRHKITKRGQNVTFRCDPISEHNRLYWYRQTLGQGPEFLTYFQNEAQLEKSRLLSDRFSAERPKGSFSTLEIQRTEQGDSAMYLCASSSGTGGGYTFGSGTRLTVV.